One sample yielded the 6 T cell receptor beta chains listed below, sequenced in a study of control samples from healthy donors and cancer patients. Assay: immunoSEQ multiplex PCR; the TCRdb copy retains only in-frame clones and omits some. The table shows about 120,000 clones, with around 89% occurring only once. The material sequenced was blood. The receptors originated from a man over 45 in good health.

The rearrangement uses TRBV19 and TRBJ1-6; no definite D call. CDR3 length: 13 residues. Germline CDR1 and CDR2: LNHDA and SQIVND (reference sequence). V was clipped by 8 bases and J by 0 bases, with 5 bases between them. CDR3: CASRSSYNSPLHF. In DNA form, the CDR3 reads TGTGCCAGTCGGAGCTCCTATAATTCACCCCTCCACTTT.

In this sample, this clone turned up once. V usage is TRBV5-4 and J usage is TRBJ2-5; D remains ambiguous. The CDR3 is 18 amino acids. The V and J ends lost 1 base and 3 bases respectively, with 22 bases between them. Germline V gene sequence: CDR1 SGHNT, CDR2 YYREEE (reference sequence). CDR3 residues: CASSLLAIMGFEEETQYF. In DNA form, the CDR3 reads TGTGCCAGCAGCTTGTTGGCGATCATGGGGTTTGAGGAAGAGACCCAGTACTTC.

V and J are TRBV14 and TRBJ2-2, with 9 bases fitting TRBD1. From germline, CDR1 is SGHDN and CDR2 FVKESK. V was pared by 0 bases and J by 7 bases, with 9 bases of the junction left unmatched. The CDR3 covers 17 residues. CDR3 bases: TGTGCCAGCAGCCAAGATCTTACAGGGGGCCTTGTCGGGGAGCTGTTTTTT. Translated: CASSQDLTGGLVGELFF.

The chain carries TRBV18 and TRBJ1-1; no clear D. CDR1 and CDR2 (germline): KGHSH, LQKENI. The CDR3 is made up of 15 amino acids. V lost 3 bases and J lost 4, with 15 bases in between. The CDR3 sequence: CASSPLHEKGTEAFF. CDR3 DNA sequence: TGTGCCAGCTCACCTTTACACGAGAAGGGCACTGAAGCTTTCTTT.

V usage is TRBV19 and J usage is TRBJ1-5; D not resolved. V was shortened by 5 bases and J by 3 bases, with 5 bases between the two germline ends. There are 12 residues in the CDR3. CDR1 LNHDA and CDR2 SQIVND come from the germline V gene (reference sequence). CDR3 protein: CASSQTNQPQHF. The CDR3 region has the DNA TGTGCCAGTAGTCAGACCAATCAGCCCCAGCATTTT.

This clone occurred once. The genes are TRBV5-4 and TRBJ2-7; 12 positions agree with TRBD1. CDR1 is SGHNT and CDR2 is YYREEE in the germline V gene (reference sequence). This CDR3 region has 16 residues. V shed 3 bases and J 1 base; nucleotides not matched to a gene: 5. CDR3: CASSSPGQGASYEQYF. The CDR3 nucleotides read TGTGCCAGCAGCTCCCCGGGACAGGGGGCGTCCTACGAGCAGTACTTC.